One T cell receptor (beta chain) is described in this entry. Per the original data handling: Nucleated cell number was recorded as an estimate derived from reference gene primer amplification. The repertoire was sequenced with immunoSEQ multiplex PCR; TCRdb's copy has only in-frame clones and lacks some. V and J calls and clone size are as listed in that table; D and trimming were resolved from the DNA. The table includes over 85,000 clones, roughly four fifths detected once. CDR1 is SGHAT, CDR2 FQDESV, per germline (reference sequence). The CDR3 extends over 12 amino acids. The V and J ends lost 5 bases and 7 bases respectively, with 8 bases between them. This sample is part of a study of blood T cell repertoires in COVID-19. Overall study context: Whether acute or convalescent, the COVID-19 samples came from the United States, Italy and Spain. PBMCs, B-cell-depleted T cells, or T cells provided the cDNA or gDNA that made up the material.

The chain has TRBV11-1 and TRBJ2-2; D is unresolved. The sequence was obtained from a woman aged 55-70 years with acute or convalescent COVID-19. What was sequenced was peripheral blood. The CDR3 DNA is TGTGCCAGCAGCGAGGTCAACGGGGAGCTGTTTTTT. Protein: CASSEVNGELFF.